This T cell receptor beta chain was profiled in a study of CXCR3-negative and CXCR3-positive naive CD8 T cells. CD45RO-CCR7+CD27+CD95- marked naive CD8+ T cells. This CDR3 has 16 amino acids. Germline assignment: CDR1 DFQATT and CDR2 SNEGSKA (reference sequence). It was by 5' RACE with UMI labels that the TRB cDNA libraries were prepared. From the 5' RACE reads, TCRdb lists one entry per CDR3 protein and no DNA. The table for this sample gives 70,000 to 95,000 distinct CDR3 sequences. The sample comprised naive CXCR3- CD8+ T cells from blood. Described subset: CD45RO-CCR7+CD27+CD95- naive CD8+ T cells lacking CXCR3 (TNR3-). This clonotype was sampled from a human donor in good health. Some clones in this sample may be carry-over from other donors' samples. The J gene is TRBJ1-5, the V gene TRBV20-1; without DNA, the TCRdb call of TRBD1 cannot be checked. The CDR3 spells CSAQSQGFFGNQPQHF.